The T cell receptor beta chain under discussion was sequenced for a study of early T cells in non-severe SARS-CoV-2 infection. Study-level findings and limits: A preference for anti-spike CD8 responses marked VDJdb matching, which missed private and CD4 specificities.

The germline V gene encodes CDR1 SGHTA and CDR2 FQGNSA. V was trimmed by 1 base and J by 3 bases, leaving 9 bases between them. This CDR3 comprises 14 residues. This clonotype was seen ten or more times. Antigen: not known. Unique molecular identifiers were affixed to single, distinct cDNA molecules. TCRdb independently ran MiXCR on the 5' RACE reads; one entry per CDR3 protein. The sample yields tens of thousands of distinct CDR3 sequences, 6% to 6.5% seen once. V usage is TRBV7-2 and J usage is TRBJ1-1; D gene unclear. Sequences were obtained from whole blood. The source of this sequence is an adult who was a healthcare worker with PCR-confirmed SARS-CoV-2 infection or an uninfected control (not recorded which). CDR3 DNA sequence: TGTGCCAGCAGCTTAGGGGGTCAGTACACTGAAGCTTTCTTT. It encodes CASSLGGQYTEAFF.